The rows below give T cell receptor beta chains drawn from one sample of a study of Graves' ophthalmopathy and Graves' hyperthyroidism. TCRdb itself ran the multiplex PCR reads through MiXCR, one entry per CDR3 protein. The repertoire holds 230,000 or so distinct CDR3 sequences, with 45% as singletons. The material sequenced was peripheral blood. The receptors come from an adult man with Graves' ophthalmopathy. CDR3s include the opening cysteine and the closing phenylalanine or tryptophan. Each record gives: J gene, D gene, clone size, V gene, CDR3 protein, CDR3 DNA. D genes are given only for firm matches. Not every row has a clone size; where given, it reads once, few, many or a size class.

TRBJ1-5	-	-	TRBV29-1	CSVDSGQLNQPQHF	TGCAGCGTTGACTCCGGACAGCTCAATCAGCCCCAGCATTTT
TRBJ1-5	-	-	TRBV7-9	CASSLNSRSNQPQHF	TGTGCCAGCAGCTTAAATTCCCGCAGCAATCAGCCCCAGCATTTT
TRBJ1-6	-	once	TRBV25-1	CASSELRGNSPLHF	TGTGCCAGCAGTGAATTGAGGGGAAATTCACCCCTCCACTTT
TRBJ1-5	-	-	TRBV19	CASSIGGAVSQPQHF	TGTGCCAGTAGTATTGGCGGGGCAGTTAGTCAGCCCCAGCATTTT
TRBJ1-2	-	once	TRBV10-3	CASSDYISYGYTF	TGTGCCAGCAGTGACTATATCTCCTATGGCTACACCTTC
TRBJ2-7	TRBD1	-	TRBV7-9	CASREQGATYEQYF	TGTGCCAGCAGAGAACAGGGGGCCACCTACGAGCAGTACTTC
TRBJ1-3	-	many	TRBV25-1	CASTRGSGNTIYF	TGTGCCAGTACGAGGGGTTCTGGAAACACCATATATTTT
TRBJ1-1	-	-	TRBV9	CASSVPIGGVDTEAFF	TGTGCCAGCAGCGTACCAATTGGGGGTGTTGACACTGAAGCTTTCTTT
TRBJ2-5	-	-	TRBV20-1	CSTLRDLQETQYF	TGCAGTACCCTTCGGGATTTGCAAGAGACCCAGTACTTC
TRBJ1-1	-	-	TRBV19	CASSIAAGKTEAFF	TGTGCCAGTAGTATAGCGGCCGGAAAGACTGAAGCTTTCTTT
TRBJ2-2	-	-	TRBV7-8	CASSLSRETNTGELFF	TGTGCCAGCAGCTTATCGAGAGAGACGAACACCGGGGAGCTGTTTTTT
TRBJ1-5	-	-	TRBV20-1	CSAPEAGRDSNQPQHF	TGCAGTGCCCCCGAGGCGGGGAGAGATAGCAATCAGCCCCAGCATTTT
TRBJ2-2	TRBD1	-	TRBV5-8	CASSSGTVTGELFF	TGTGCCAGCAGCTCCGGGACAGTCACCGGGGAGCTGTTTTTT
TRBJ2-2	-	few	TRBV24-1	CATSDRTNTGELFF	TGTGCCACCAGTGATCGGACGAACACCGGGGAGCTGTTTTTT
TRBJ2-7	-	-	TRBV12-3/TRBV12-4	CASSSRAGQYF	TGTGCCAGCAGCTCCCGCGCCGGGCAGTACTTC
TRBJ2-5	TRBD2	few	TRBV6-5	CASSYEAGGSGETQYF	TGTGCCAGCAGTTACGAAGCGGGGGGATCCGGAGAGACCCAGTACTTC
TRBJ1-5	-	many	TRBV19	CASSTRGNNQPQHF	TGTGCCAGTAGTACGAGGGGTAATAATCAGCCCCAGCATTTT
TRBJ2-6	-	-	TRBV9	CASSPLNGGANVLTF	TGTGCCAGCAGCCCCCTAAACGGTGGGGCCAACGTCCTGACTTTC
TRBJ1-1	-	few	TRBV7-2	CASSLEGRANTEAFF	TGTGCCAGCAGCTTGGAGGGCAGGGCAAACACTGAAGCTTTCTTT
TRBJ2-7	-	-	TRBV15	CATSREQAYEQYF	TGTGCCACCAGCAGAGAACAGGCCTACGAGCAGTACTTC
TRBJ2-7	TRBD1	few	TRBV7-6	CASSSTGGGYEQYF	TGTGCCAGCAGCTCGACAGGGGGTGGCTACGAGCAGTACTTC
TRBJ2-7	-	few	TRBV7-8	CASHHERWGSSYEQYF	TGTGCCAGTCATCATGAGCGCTGGGGCAGCTCCTACGAGCAGTACTTC
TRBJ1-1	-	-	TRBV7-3	CASSLGARGETEAFF	TGTGCCAGCAGCTTGGGGGCCAGGGGTGAGACTGAAGCTTTCTTT
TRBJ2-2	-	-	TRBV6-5	CASRRGDTNTGELFF	TGTGCCAGCAGAAGGGGGGACACAAACACCGGGGAGCTGTTTTTT
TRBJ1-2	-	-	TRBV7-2	CASSLEVGGNYGYTF	TGTGCCAGCAGCTTAGAGGTGGGAGGGAACTATGGCTACACCTTC
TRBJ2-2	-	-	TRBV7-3	CASSPAAANTGELFF	TGTGCCAGCAGCCCAGCGGCAGCGAACACCGGGGAGCTGTTTTTT
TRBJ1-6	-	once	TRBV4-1	CASSQGRQVESPLHF	TGCGCCAGCAGCCAAGGTAGACAGGTCGAATCACCCCTCCACTTT
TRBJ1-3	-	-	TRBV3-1	CASSLLVAGNTIYF	TGTGCCAGCAGCCTCCTAGTGGCTGGAAACACCATATATTTT
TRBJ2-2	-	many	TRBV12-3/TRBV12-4	CASSLPGELFF	TGTGCCAGCAGCTTACCCGGGGAGCTGTTTTTT
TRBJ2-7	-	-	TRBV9	CASSLTRLSYEQYF	TGTGCCAGCAGCTTAACTAGATTATCCTACGAGCAGTACTTC
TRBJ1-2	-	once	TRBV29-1	CSVGQKNGYTF	TGCAGCGTTGGACAGAAGAATGGCTACACCTTC
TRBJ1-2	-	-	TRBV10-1	CASRGRGVGDYGYTF	TGCGCCAGCAGGGGAAGGGGAGTGGGAGACTATGGCTACACCTTC